These T cell receptor beta chains were read from a single sample in a study of T cell responses to AZD1222 COVID-19 vaccine. Repertoires were generated with immunoSEQ multiplex PCR, while TCRdb's copy carries only in-frame clones and drops some. The sample lists about 130,000 clones, 65% to 90% occurring once. This specimen consisted of peripheral blood, obtained 28 days after the second dose of the MenACWY control vaccine. The receptors shown here come from an adult who received the MenACWY meningococcal vaccine as a control. Each CDR3 is given with its conserved first and last residue. A D gene is named only where the DNA matches it firmly. The size entry is marked missing in some rows and otherwise reads once, few, many or a size class.

clone size,J gene,V gene,D gene,CDR3 length,CDR3 protein,CDR3 DNA
.,TRBJ1-2,TRBV18,.,14,CASSTEVGDYGYTF,TGTGCCAGCTCAACAGAGGTCGGTGACTATGGCTACACCTTC
.,TRBJ2-1,TRBV7-2,TRBD2,15,CASSPSGSQYNEQFF,TGTGCCAGCAGCCCTAGCGGGAGTCAGTACAATGAGCAGTTCTTC
.,TRBJ1-3,TRBV6-5,.,14,CASTAGPGGNTIYF,TGTGCCAGCACTGCAGGGCCGGGCGGAAACACCATATATTTT
.,TRBJ2-1,TRBV5-4,TRBD1,16,CASSSGTGLSYNEQFF,TGTGCCAGCAGCTCCGGGACAGGGCTTTCCTACAATGAGCAGTTCTTC
.,TRBJ2-7,TRBV11-2,TRBD1,15,CASSSGTGHLYEQYF,TGTGCCAGCAGCTCCGGGACAGGGCACCTCTACGAGCAGTACTTC
.,TRBJ2-1,TRBV5-1,.,13,CASSEGEYNEQFF,TGCGCCAGCAGCGAGGGGGAATACAATGAGCAGTTCTTC
.,TRBJ1-1,TRBV5-1,.,14,CASSEDGRNTEAFF,TGCGCCAGCAGCGAGGACGGTCGGAACACTGAAGCTTTCTTT
.,TRBJ2-7,TRBV30,.,16,CAWSAIGAGLSYEQYF,TGTGCCTGGAGTGCCATAGGGGCGGGCTTGTCCTACGAGCAGTACTTC
.,TRBJ2-3,TRBV10-3,TRBD2,16,CAISDQLAALTDTQYF,TGTGCCATCAGTGACCAACTAGCGGCCCTCACAGATACGCAGTATTTT
.,TRBJ1-2,TRBV11-2,.,16,CASSDLTGTLGYGYTF,TGTGCCAGCAGCGACCTAACCGGGACCCTCGGCTATGGCTACACCTTC
.,TRBJ2-3,TRBV9,.,16,CASSMGLGQGSDTQYF,TGTGCCAGCAGCATGGGGCTAGGACAAGGCTCAGATACGCAGTATTTT
.,TRBJ2-1,TRBV19,TRBD2,15,CASTPSGPYFNEQFF,TGTGCCAGTACCCCTAGCGGACCTTATTTCAATGAGCAGTTCTTC
.,TRBJ1-1,TRBV7-3,.,13,CASSPRGGTEAFF,TGTGCCAGCAGCCCACGTGGCGGGACTGAAGCTTTCTTT
.,TRBJ2-6,TRBV29-1,.,13,CSVYYSGANVLTF,TGCAGCGTCTACTACTCTGGGGCCAACGTCCTGACTTTC
once,TRBJ1-6,TRBV28,TRBD1,15,CASSSRDRNNSPLHF,TGTGCCAGCAGTTCCCGGGACAGAAATAATTCACCCCTCCACTTT
.,TRBJ2-3,TRBV7-2,.,15,CASSFGGFSNQPQYF,TGTGCCAGCAGCTTCGGAGGGTTTAGCAATCAGCCCCAGTATTTT
.,TRBJ2-2,TRBV5-1,.,15,CASSFGTANTGELFF,TGCGCCAGCAGCTTCGGTACAGCGAACACCGGGGAGCTGTTTTTT
.,TRBJ2-1,TRBV6-1,.,14,CASSEGVGLDEQFF,TGTGCCAGCAGTGAAGGGGTCGGGTTGGATGAGCAGTTCTTC
.,TRBJ2-7,TRBV7-2,TRBD2,15,CASSSGLAGVGEQYF,TGTGCCAGCAGCTCTGGACTAGCGGGAGTGGGGGAGCAGTACTTC
.,TRBJ1-1,TRBV15,.,15,CATKGAGGLSTEAFF,TGTGCCACCAAGGGAGCAGGTGGGCTGAGCACTGAAGCTTTCTTT
.,TRBJ1-5,TRBV28,.,15,CASSITGKGDQPQHF,TGTGCCAGCAGTATAACAGGGAAGGGCGATCAGCCCCAGCATTTT
.,TRBJ1-2,TRBV21-1,.,15,CASSPDRGRLYGYTF,TGTGCCAGCAGCCCAGACAGGGGGCGTCTCTATGGCTACACCTTC
.,TRBJ1-2,TRBV9,.,12,CASSGPKGPGTF,TGTGCCAGCAGCGGTCCTAAAGGTCCGGGGACCTTC